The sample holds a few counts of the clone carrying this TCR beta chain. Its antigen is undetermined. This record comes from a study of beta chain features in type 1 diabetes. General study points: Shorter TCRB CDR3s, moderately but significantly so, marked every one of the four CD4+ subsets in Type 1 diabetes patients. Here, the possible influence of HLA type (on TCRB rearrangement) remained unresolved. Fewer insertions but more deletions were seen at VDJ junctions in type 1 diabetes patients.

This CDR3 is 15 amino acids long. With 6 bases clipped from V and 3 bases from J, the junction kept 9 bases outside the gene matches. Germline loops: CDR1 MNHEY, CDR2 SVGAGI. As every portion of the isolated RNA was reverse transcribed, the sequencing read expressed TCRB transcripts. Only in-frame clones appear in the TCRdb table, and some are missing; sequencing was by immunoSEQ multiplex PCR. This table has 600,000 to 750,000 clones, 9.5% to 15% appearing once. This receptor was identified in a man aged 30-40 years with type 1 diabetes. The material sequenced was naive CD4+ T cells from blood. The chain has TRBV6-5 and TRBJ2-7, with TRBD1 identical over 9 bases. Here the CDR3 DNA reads TGTGCCAGCAGCGGGGGAGGGACAGGGCGCTACGAGCAGTACTTC. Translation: CASSGGGTGRYEQYF.